The rows below give T cell receptor beta chains drawn from one sample of a study of T cells after yellow fever vaccination. TCRdb re-analysed the 5' RACE reads in MiXCR, keeping a single row per CDR3 protein. The sample carries some 240,000 distinct CDR3 sequences, 5.2% recorded once. The source was CD4+ T cells sorted from PBMCs, collected on the day of the yellow fever booster vaccination. The receptors were gathered from a young man who received the YFV17D yellow fever vaccine. Each CDR3 is given with its conserved first and last residue. The D gene is left open where the match is weak. Clone size appears in some rows only: once, few, many, or a class for an expanded clone.

v_call: TRBV20-1
clone_size: few
j_call: TRBJ1-2
d_call: -
cdr3_aa: CSAIEDFYYGYTF
cdr3_nt: TGCAGTGCTATCGAAGACTTCTACTATGGCTACACCTTC

v_call: TRBV7-2
clone_size: few
j_call: TRBJ1-1
d_call: -
cdr3_aa: CASSLDIRGTEAFF
cdr3_nt: TGTGCCAGCAGCTTAGATATTCGGGGAACTGAAGCTTTCTTT

v_call: TRBV20-1
clone_size: few
j_call: TRBJ2-7
d_call: -
cdr3_aa: CSASGGQGYEQYF
cdr3_nt: TGCAGTGCTAGTGGCGGTCAGGGCTACGAGCAGTACTTC

v_call: TRBV5-3
clone_size: -
j_call: TRBJ1-1
d_call: -
cdr3_aa: CARSYREHYGNHTTFF
cdr3_nt: TGTGCCAGAAGCTACAGGGAACACTACGGTAACCACACGACTTTCTTT

v_call: TRBV10-3
clone_size: few
j_call: TRBJ1-6
d_call: TRBD1
cdr3_aa: CAIRSTGDNNSPLHF
cdr3_nt: TGTGCCATCAGGTCGACAGGGGATAACAATTCACCCCTCCACTTT

v_call: TRBV20-1
clone_size: few
j_call: TRBJ1-3
d_call: -
cdr3_aa: CSARDPQGSGNTIYF
cdr3_nt: TGCAGTGCTAGAGATCCTCAGGGATCTGGAAACACCATATATTTT

v_call: TRBV19
clone_size: -
j_call: TRBJ2-3
d_call: TRBD1
cdr3_aa: CASRSRGRTDTQYF
cdr3_nt: TGTGCCAGTAGATCCAGGGGGCGCACAGATACGCAGTATTTT

v_call: TRBV7-9
clone_size: many
j_call: TRBJ2-5
d_call: -
cdr3_aa: CASSLASPPKTQYF
cdr3_nt: TGTGCCAGCAGCTTAGCGTCCCCCCCCAAGACCCAGTACTTC

v_call: TRBV24-1
clone_size: -
j_call: TRBJ2-1
d_call: TRBD2
cdr3_aa: CATSDSRTSGDEQFF
cdr3_nt: TGTGCCACCAGTGATTCACGGACTAGCGGGGATGAGCAGTTCTTC

v_call: TRBV20-1
clone_size: many
j_call: TRBJ2-3
d_call: -
cdr3_aa: CSARDVDLDTQYF
cdr3_nt: TGCAGTGCCCGGGACGTGGACCTCGATACGCAGTATTTT

v_call: TRBV28
clone_size: few
j_call: TRBJ1-2
d_call: -
cdr3_aa: CASSFGAGYGYTF
cdr3_nt: TGTGCCAGCAGTTTCGGGGCGGGCTATGGCTACACCTTC

v_call: TRBV29-1
clone_size: -
j_call: TRBJ2-3
d_call: -
cdr3_aa: CSVVRGSSTDTQYF
cdr3_nt: TGCAGCGTTGTCCGAGGGAGCAGCACAGATACGCAGTATTTT

v_call: TRBV20-1
clone_size: many
j_call: TRBJ2-5
d_call: -
cdr3_aa: CSARNQDQETQYF
cdr3_nt: TGCAGTGCTAGAAACCAGGACCAAGAGACCCAGTACTTC

v_call: TRBV20-1
clone_size: few
j_call: TRBJ1-4
d_call: -
cdr3_aa: CSASLLRTVNEKLFF
cdr3_nt: TGCAGTGCTAGCCTCTTGAGGACGGTAAATGAAAAACTGTTTTTT

v_call: TRBV5-1
clone_size: many
j_call: TRBJ2-2
d_call: -
cdr3_aa: CASSSDGNTGELFF
cdr3_nt: TGCGCCAGCAGCTCGGACGGCAACACCGGGGAGCTGTTTTTT

v_call: TRBV6-1
clone_size: -
j_call: TRBJ2-7
d_call: -
cdr3_aa: CASSFPGPIYEQYF
cdr3_nt: TGTGCCAGCAGTTTCCCGGGACCGATCTACGAGCAGTACTTC

v_call: TRBV20-1
clone_size: few
j_call: TRBJ2-1
d_call: -
cdr3_aa: CSALRGLYNEQFF
cdr3_nt: TGCAGTGCTTTGAGGGGCCTGTACAATGAGCAGTTCTTC

v_call: TRBV20-1
clone_size: -
j_call: TRBJ2-3
d_call: TRBD2
cdr3_aa: CSARLAGTDTQYF
cdr3_nt: TGCAGTGCTCGACTAGCGGGGACAGATACGCAGTATTTT

v_call: TRBV6-2/TRBV6-3
clone_size: many
j_call: TRBJ2-3
d_call: -
cdr3_aa: CASLGITDTQYF
cdr3_nt: TGTGCCAGCCTGGGGATTACAGATACGCAGTATTTT

v_call: TRBV7-9
clone_size: many
j_call: TRBJ1-1
d_call: TRBD1
cdr3_aa: CASSAGQGRNTEAFF
cdr3_nt: TGTGCCAGCAGTGCTGGACAGGGAAGGAACACTGAAGCTTTCTTT

v_call: TRBV6-6
clone_size: many
j_call: TRBJ2-3
d_call: TRBD1
cdr3_aa: CASSVRTGTDTQYF
cdr3_nt: TGTGCCAGCAGTGTGAGGACAGGAACAGATACGCAGTATTTT

v_call: TRBV7-2
clone_size: many
j_call: TRBJ2-1
d_call: TRBD2
cdr3_aa: CASSLWASGNEQFF
cdr3_nt: TGTGCCAGCAGCTTATGGGCTAGCGGCAATGAGCAGTTCTTC

v_call: TRBV20-1
clone_size: few
j_call: TRBJ1-2
d_call: -
cdr3_aa: CSARDGVSYGYTF
cdr3_nt: TGCAGTGCTAGAGACGGGGTGAGCTATGGCTACACCTTC

v_call: TRBV9
clone_size: -
j_call: TRBJ1-2
d_call: -
cdr3_aa: CASSVVPDYGYTF
cdr3_nt: TGTGCCAGCAGCGTAGTGCCAGACTATGGCTACACCTTC

v_call: TRBV4-2
clone_size: -
j_call: TRBJ1-2
d_call: -
cdr3_aa: CASSRTAGGYAF
cdr3_nt: TGTGCCAGCAGCCGCACTGCGGGTGGCTACGCCTTC

v_call: TRBV5-1
clone_size: -
j_call: TRBJ2-5
d_call: -
cdr3_aa: CASSLGAGPETQYF
cdr3_nt: TGCGCCAGCAGCTTGGGCGCGGGGCCAGAGACCCAGTACTTC

v_call: TRBV5-4
clone_size: few
j_call: TRBJ2-5
d_call: TRBD2
cdr3_aa: CASSYARGSGAGETQYF
cdr3_nt: TGTGCCAGCAGCTATGCGCGGGGTAGCGGGGCTGGGGAGACCCAGTACTTC

v_call: TRBV4-2
clone_size: few
j_call: TRBJ2-1
d_call: -
cdr3_aa: CASSQDTEQFF
cdr3_nt: TGTGCCAGCAGCCAAGATACGGAGCAGTTCTTC

v_call: TRBV7-9
clone_size: many
j_call: TRBJ2-5
d_call: -
cdr3_aa: CASRTREQETQYF
cdr3_nt: TGTGCCAGCAGAACTAGAGAACAAGAGACCCAGTACTTC

v_call: TRBV7-2
clone_size: few
j_call: TRBJ2-2
d_call: -
cdr3_aa: CASSLRGLGGELFF
cdr3_nt: TGTGCCAGCAGCTTAAGAGGGTTAGGCGGGGAGCTGTTTTTT

v_call: TRBV3-1
clone_size: -
j_call: TRBJ2-7
d_call: -
cdr3_aa: CASSRQGASYEQYF
cdr3_nt: TGTGCCAGCAGCCGCCAGGGAGCATCCTACGAGCAGTACTTC

v_call: TRBV5-1
clone_size: many
j_call: TRBJ2-2
d_call: -
cdr3_aa: CASSRGMNTGELFF
cdr3_nt: TGCGCCAGCAGCAGGGGGATGAACACCGGGGAGCTGTTTTTT

v_call: TRBV9
clone_size: -
j_call: TRBJ2-1
d_call: -
cdr3_aa: CASSVAPSTEQFF
cdr3_nt: TGTGCCAGCAGCGTAGCTCCGAGTACAGAGCAGTTCTTC

v_call: TRBV6-2/TRBV6-3
clone_size: -
j_call: TRBJ2-3
d_call: TRBD2
cdr3_aa: CASWPSGVTDTQYF
cdr3_nt: TGTGCCAGCTGGCCTAGCGGCGTCACAGATACGCAGTATTTT

v_call: TRBV24-1
clone_size: many
j_call: TRBJ1-1
d_call: -
cdr3_aa: CATSDTARTEAFF
cdr3_nt: TGTGCCACCAGTGATACAGCGAGGACTGAAGCTTTCTTT

v_call: TRBV6-2/TRBV6-3
clone_size: -
j_call: TRBJ2-3
d_call: -
cdr3_aa: CASRDPGGWDTQYF
cdr3_nt: TGTGCCAGCAGAGACCCCGGGGGCTGGGATACGCAGTATTTT

v_call: TRBV2
clone_size: -
j_call: TRBJ2-1
d_call: -
cdr3_aa: CASSVKRPLTGEQFF
cdr3_nt: TGTGCCAGCAGTGTTAAGCGCCCCTTAACGGGTGAGCAGTTCTTC

v_call: TRBV15
clone_size: many
j_call: TRBJ1-2
d_call: TRBD1
cdr3_aa: CATRRTGEGLGYTF
cdr3_nt: TGTGCCACCCGGAGGACAGGGGAGGGTCTTGGCTACACCTTC

v_call: TRBV6-6
clone_size: few
j_call: TRBJ1-2
d_call: -
cdr3_aa: CASSGSGYGYTF
cdr3_nt: TGTGCCAGCAGCGGTTCAGGGTATGGCTACACCTTC

v_call: TRBV9
clone_size: many
j_call: TRBJ2-3
d_call: TRBD2
cdr3_aa: CASSVVRAGGPDTQYF
cdr3_nt: TGTGCCAGCAGCGTAGTTCGAGCGGGGGGCCCAGATACGCAGTATTTT

v_call: TRBV7-9
clone_size: -
j_call: TRBJ2-5
d_call: TRBD2
cdr3_aa: CARSAGLRGGETQYF
cdr3_nt: TGTGCCCGCAGCGCGGGGCTGCGGGGGGGAGAGACCCAGTACTTC

v_call: TRBV20-1
clone_size: many
j_call: TRBJ2-3
d_call: TRBD2
cdr3_aa: CSAPESGGADTQYF
cdr3_nt: TGCAGTGCCCCGGAAAGCGGGGGGGCAGATACGCAGTATTTT

v_call: TRBV7-3
clone_size: many
j_call: TRBJ2-1
d_call: TRBD2
cdr3_aa: CASSLGDSGSEQFF
cdr3_nt: TGTGCCAGCAGCTTAGGTGATAGCGGGAGTGAGCAGTTCTTC